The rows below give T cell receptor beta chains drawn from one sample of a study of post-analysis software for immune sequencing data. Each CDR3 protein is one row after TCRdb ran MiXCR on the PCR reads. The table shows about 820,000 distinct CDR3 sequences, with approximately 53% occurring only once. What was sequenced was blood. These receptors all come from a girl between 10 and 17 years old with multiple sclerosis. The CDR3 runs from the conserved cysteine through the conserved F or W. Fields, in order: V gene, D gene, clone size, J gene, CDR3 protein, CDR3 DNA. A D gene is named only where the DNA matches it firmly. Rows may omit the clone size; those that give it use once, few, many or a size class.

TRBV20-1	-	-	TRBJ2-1	CSASRRYKSQGNEQFF	TGCAGTGCTAGTCGACGGTACAAGAGTCAGGGGAATGAGCAGTTCTTC
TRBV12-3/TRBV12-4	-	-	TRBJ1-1	CASSLRSGARTEAFF	TGTGCCAGCAGTTTAAGGTCAGGGGCGCGTACTGAAGCTTTCTTT
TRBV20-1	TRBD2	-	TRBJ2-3	CSTPLLSGRTDTQYF	TGCAGCACGCCGCTCCTTAGCGGGCGCACAGATACGCAGTATTTT
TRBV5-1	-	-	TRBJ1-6	CASSLVQGPDNSPLHF	TGCGCCAGCAGCTTGGTGCAGGGCCCGGATAATTCACCCCTCCACTTT
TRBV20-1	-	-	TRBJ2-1	CSASPGDSYNEQFF	TGCAGTGCTAGTCCGGGGGACTCGTACAATGAGCAGTTCTTC
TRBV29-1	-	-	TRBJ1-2	CSVAANYGYTF	TGCAGCGTTGCAGCTAACTATGGCTACACCTTC
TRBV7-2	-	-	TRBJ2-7	CASSALAWSYEQYF	TGTGCCAGCAGCGCGTTAGCCTGGAGCTACGAGCAGTACTTC
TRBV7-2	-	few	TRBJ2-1	CASSFSSWNEQFF	TGTGCCAGCAGCTTTTCCAGTTGGAATGAGCAGTTCTTC
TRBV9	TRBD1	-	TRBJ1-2	CASSGTGDAYGYTF	TGTGCCAGCAGCGGTACAGGGGACGCATATGGCTACACCTTC
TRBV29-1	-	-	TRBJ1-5	CSVETGSGQPQHF	TGCAGCGTTGAGACTGGGTCGGGTCAGCCCCAGCATTTT
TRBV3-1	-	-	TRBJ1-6	CASSRQRGGGNSPLHF	TGTGCCAGCAGCCGACAAAGAGGGGGTGGTAATTCACCCCTCCACTTT
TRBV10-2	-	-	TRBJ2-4	CASSNQAELAKNIQYF	TGCGCTAGCAGTAACCAAGCGGAGTTAGCCAAAAACATTCAGTACTTC
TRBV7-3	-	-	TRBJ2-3	CASSPRPAGWDTDTQYF	TGTGCCAGTAGTCCCCGGCCGGCGGGGTGGGACACAGATACGCAGTATTTT
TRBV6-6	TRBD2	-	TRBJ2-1	CASSYLGLAADYNEQFF	TGTGCCAGCAGTTACCTCGGGCTAGCGGCGGACTACAATGAGCAGTTCTTC
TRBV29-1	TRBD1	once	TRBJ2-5	CSLTGQGALETQYF	TGCAGCTTAACGGGACAGGGGGCTTTGGAGACCCAGTACTTC
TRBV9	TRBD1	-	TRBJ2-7	CASSVSPQGDYEQYF	TGTGCCAGCAGCGTATCCCCCCAGGGGGACTACGAGCAGTACTTC
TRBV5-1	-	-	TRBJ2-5	CASSGLGGTQYF	TGCGCCAGCAGCGGCCTAGGTGGGACCCAGTACTTC
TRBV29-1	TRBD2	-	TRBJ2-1	CSVVLAGKYNEQFF	TGCAGCGTGGTACTAGCGGGGAAATACAATGAGCAGTTCTTC
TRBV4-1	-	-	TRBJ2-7	CASSQGAGFHEQYF	TGCGCCAGCAGCCAAGGTGCAGGGTTCCACGAGCAGTACTTC
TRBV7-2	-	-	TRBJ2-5	CASSLARRGGETQYF	TGTGCCAGCAGCTTAGCAAGGAGGGGCGGGGAGACCCAGTACTTC
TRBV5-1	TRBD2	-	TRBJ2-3	CASSLAKTGTSGTTDTQYF	TGCGCCAGCAGCTTGGCAAAAACCGGGACTAGCGGGACCACAGATACGCAGTATTTT
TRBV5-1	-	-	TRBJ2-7	CASSFDSRYEQYF	TGCGCCAGCAGCTTCGACAGCCGCTACGAGCAGTACTTC
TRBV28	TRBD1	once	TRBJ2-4	CASSFLQGTNIQYF	TGTGCCAGCAGTTTTCTACAGGGGACGAACATTCAGTACTTC
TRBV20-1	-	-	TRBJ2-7	CSASLPGASVVEEQYF	TGCAGTGCTAGCCTCCCCGGCGCTAGCGTTGTGGAAGAGCAGTACTTC
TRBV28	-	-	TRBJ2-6	CASTVEGGTSGANVLTF	TGTGCCAGCACCGTTGAGGGAGGAACCTCTGGGGCCAACGTCCTGACTTTC
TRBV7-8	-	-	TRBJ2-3	CASSLLTVQFPDTQYF	TGTGCCAGCAGCTTACTCACGGTACAGTTCCCAGATACGCAGTATTTT
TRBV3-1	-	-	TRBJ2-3	CASSYWPKGELDTQYF	TGTGCCAGCAGCTACTGGCCCAAGGGGGAGTTAGATACGCAGTATTTT
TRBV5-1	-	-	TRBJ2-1	CASSRDGLRNEQFF	TGCGCCAGCAGCCGGGACGGGCTTAGGAATGAGCAGTTCTTC
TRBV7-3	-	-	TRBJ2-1	CASSQSGGSYNEQFF	TGTGCCAGCAGCCAGAGCGGAGGCTCCTACAATGAGCAGTTCTTC
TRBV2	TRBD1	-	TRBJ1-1	CASSQTGWGTEAFF	TGTGCCAGCAGCCAGACAGGGTGGGGCACTGAAGCTTTCTTT
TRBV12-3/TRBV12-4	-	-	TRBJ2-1	CASRKWQQFYNEQFF	TGTGCCAGTAGGAAGTGGCAGCAATTCTACAATGAGCAGTTCTTC
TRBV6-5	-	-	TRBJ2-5	CASSYGDPSGTQYF	TGTGCCAGCAGTTACGGGGACCCCTCTGGGACCCAGTACTTC
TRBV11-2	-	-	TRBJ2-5	CASSLDQSYWYQETQYF	TGTGCCAGCAGCTTAGATCAATCTTACTGGTACCAAGAGACCCAGTACTTC
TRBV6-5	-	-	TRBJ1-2	CASRRAPDTVRGYTF	TGTGCCAGCCGACGGGCGCCAGACACGGTCCGTGGCTACACCTTC
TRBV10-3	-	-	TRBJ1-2	CAISEFPDAGYTF	TGTGCCATCAGTGAGTTCCCAGACGCTGGCTACACCTTC
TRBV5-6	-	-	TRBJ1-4	CASSSKQGYNEKLFF	TGTGCCAGCAGCTCCAAACAGGGTTATAATGAAAAACTGTTTTTT
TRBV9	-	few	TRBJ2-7	CASSVGAGGGEQYF	TGTGCCAGCAGCGTAGGAGCAGGGGGAGGCGAGCAGTACTTC
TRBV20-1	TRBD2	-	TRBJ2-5	CSASGGRAFLETQYF	TGCAGTGCTAGTGGGGGGAGGGCCTTTTTAGAGACCCAGTACTTC
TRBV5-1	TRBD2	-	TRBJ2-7	CASSPGTSGNSPYEQYF	TGCGCCAGCAGCCCCGGGACTAGCGGGAACAGCCCCTACGAGCAGTACTTC
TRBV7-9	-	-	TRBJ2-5	CASSLGSGGQETQYF	TGTGCCAGCAGCTTAGGATCGGGCGGTCAAGAGACCCAGTACTTC
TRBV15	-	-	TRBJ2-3	CATSSPPGVTRYF	TGTGCCACCAGCTCCCCCCCCGGGGTTACGCGGTATTTT
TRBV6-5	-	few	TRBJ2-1	CASSPQLVVSEQFF	TGTGCCAGCAGCCCCCAACTAGTTGTCAGTGAGCAGTTCTTC
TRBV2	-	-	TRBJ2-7	CASRELYEQYF	TGTGCCAGCAGAGAACTCTACGAGCAGTACTTC
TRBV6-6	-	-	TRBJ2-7	CASSYTVYEQYF	TGTGCCAGCAGTTACACCGTCTACGAGCAGTACTTC
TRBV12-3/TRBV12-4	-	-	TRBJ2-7	CASSLGYNSYEQYF	TGTGCCAGCAGTTTGGGGTACAACTCCTACGAGCAGTACTTC
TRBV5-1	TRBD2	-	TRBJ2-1	CASSTIAGVKNEQFF	TGCGCCAGCAGCACCATAGCGGGAGTTAAGAATGAGCAGTTCTTC
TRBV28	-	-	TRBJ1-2	CASSIGPPRARGYTF	TGTGCCAGCAGTATCGGACCGCCAAGGGCTCGGGGCTACACCTTC
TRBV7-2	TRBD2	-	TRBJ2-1	CASSFPTSEYSSYNEQFF	TGTGCCAGCAGCTTTCCGACTAGCGAGTATAGCTCCTACAATGAGCAGTTCTTC
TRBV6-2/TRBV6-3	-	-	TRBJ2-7	CASSPGNWAYEQYF	TGTGCCAGCAGCCCCGGGAACTGGGCCTACGAGCAGTACTTC